The T cell receptor beta chain described here comes from a study of blood T cell repertoires in COVID-19. Study-level background: Spain, Italy and the United States supplied samples that represented acute and convalescent COVID-19. T cells, B-cell-depleted T cells, or PBMCs supplied cDNA or gDNA.

In the authors' methods: By means of reference gene primer amplification, nucleated cell counts were estimated. Sequenced by immunoSEQ multiplex PCR; TCRdb stores in-frame clones only, minus some. That table gives V, J and clone size, and the DNA gave D and trimming. This table has fewer than 300,000 clones, approximately 85% appearing once. The CDR3 is made up of 14 amino acids. The germline CDR1 and CDR2 sequences are SGDLS and YYNGEE. Losses at the gene ends were 3 bases for V and 4 bases for J; bases not matched to a gene: 3. Material for sequencing was peripheral blood. The chain uses TRBV9 and TRBJ1-4; 7 bases are a match to TRBD1. This sequence was found in a man aged 45-60 years with active or convalescent COVID-19. CDR3 nucleotides: TGTGCCAGCAGCGGGGGACAGAATAATGAAAAACTGTTTTTT. Its translation: CASSGGQNNEKLFF.